This entry features one T cell receptor beta chain sequence. The antigen remains unidentified. This record comes from a study of shared clonotypes between healthy human individuals. Study-level points and caveats: Non-shared clonotypes had lower generation probabilities than clonotypes shared by all four sorted-subset donors.

The CDR3 sequence is 14 residues long. Germline CDR1 reads MNHEY; CDR2 reads SVGAGI. J was trimmed by 9 bases and V by 0 bases; bases with no gene match: 5. The donors, healthy adults who were HIV-negative, had experienced no recent acute infections or vaccinations. Pooled CD45RO+ cells and CCR7-negative CD45RA+ TemRA cells made up CD8 memory. How the authors handled the data: As immunoSEQ supplied junction-only sequences (without quality scores), filtering differed. The protocol was immunoSEQ multiplex PCR, while the TCRdb copy is restricted to in-frame clones and leaves out a portion. V and J calls plus clone size are reproduced from that table; the DNA served to infer D and trimming. The data show 110,000 or so clones, over 65% seen once.

This receptor was identified in a woman aged 25 to 39 in good health. The sample comprised memory CD8+ T cells sorted from blood. The subset was: CD45RO+ cells pooled with CCR7-negative TemRA cells. The J gene is TRBJ2-5, the V gene TRBV6-5; 9 bases are shared with TRBD1. The CDR3 loop reads CASSYSGTGYAQYF. The CDR3 DNA reads TGTGCCAGCAGTTACTCCGGGACAGGGTATGCCCAGTACTTC.